This TCR beta chain was profiled in a study of blood T cell repertoires in COVID-19. Generated by immunoSEQ multiplex PCR, the TCRdb table keeps only in-frame clones and is missing some. Of roughly 26,000 clones in the sample, approximately 80% were seen once. The CDR3 length is 18 residues. Germline V gene lookup returns CDR1 LGHDT and CDR2 YNNKEL (reference sequence). The V segment lost 0 bases and the J segment 10 bases; nucleotides outside the gene matches: 15. This sequence joins TRBV3-1 (or the pseudogene TRBV3-2) and TRBJ2-1; 10 bases are shared with TRBD2. The clonotype comes from a human donor in a cohort sampled during active COVID-19. Sequencing was carried out using peripheral blood. The chain's CDR3 is CASSQDRAGGTSTEEQFF. The CDR3 coding sequence is TGTGCCAGCAGCCAAGATAGAGCGGGAGGGACATCGACCGAAGAGCAGTTCTTC.